Sequencing of this T cell receptor (beta chain) was carried out in a study of T cell clones after liver transplantation. Study-level information: Post-transplant blood was tracked for graft-donor-reactive T cell clones identified in a pre-transplant mixed lymphocyte reaction. Timepoints were pre-transplant, pre-withdrawal, and after withdrawal was completed or failed. Study results and limitations: Compared with third party-reactive sequences, donor-reactive ones declined more, independent of withdrawal success. Conclusions were preliminary, with small, heterogeneous patient groups.

About this clone itself: Its target is unknown.

CDR1 is SQVTM and CDR2 is ANQGSEA in the germline V gene. This CDR3 has 15 amino acids. Germline trimming cut 2 bases from V and 4 bases from J; bases unmatched to any gene: 5. This table comes from immunoSEQ multiplex PCR, and its TCRdb copy is limited to in-frame clones, with some not included. The sample yields roughly 100,000 clones, around 84% seen once. This specimen was CD4+ T cells from blood, taken approximately 50 months after liver transplant. This TCR was recovered from a human patient who received a liver transplant. Certain T cells may be donor cells from the graft. V is TRBV29-1 and J is TRBJ2-2; 9 nucleotides line up with TRBD2. As DNA, the CDR3 is TGCAGCGTTGAAATTGCGGGAGGGGGCACCGGGGAGCTGTTTTTT. Amino acids: CSVEIAGGGTGELFF.